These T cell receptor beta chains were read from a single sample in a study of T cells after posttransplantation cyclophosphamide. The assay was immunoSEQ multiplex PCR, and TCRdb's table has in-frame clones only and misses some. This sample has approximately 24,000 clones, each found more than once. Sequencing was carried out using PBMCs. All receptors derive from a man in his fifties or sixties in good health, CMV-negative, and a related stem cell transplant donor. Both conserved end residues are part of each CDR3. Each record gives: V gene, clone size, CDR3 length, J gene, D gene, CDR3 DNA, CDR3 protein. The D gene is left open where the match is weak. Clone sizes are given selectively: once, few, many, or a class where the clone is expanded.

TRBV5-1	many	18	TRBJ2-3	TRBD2	TGCGCCAGCAGCTCCGCCGCCTTAGCGGGGGGGAGCACAGATACGCAGTATTTT	CASSSAALAGGSTDTQYF
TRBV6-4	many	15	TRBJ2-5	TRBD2	TGTGCCAGCAGTCCGGGACTAGGGAGCTCCGAGACCCAGTACTTC	CASSPGLGSSETQYF
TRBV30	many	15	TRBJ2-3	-	TGTGCCTGGACCAAAAGCAAGCGGAACACAGATACGCAGTATTTT	CAWTKSKRNTDTQYF
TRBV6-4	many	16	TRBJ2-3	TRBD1	TGTGCCAGCAGTGACTCAGCAGGGGGTAGCACAGATACGCAGTATTTT	CASSDSAGGSTDTQYF
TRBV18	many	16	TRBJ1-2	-	TGTGCCAGCTCACGGCTCGCCCTAATAGGGGGAGATGGCTACACCTTC	CASSRLALIGGDGYTF
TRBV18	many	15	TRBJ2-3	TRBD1	TGTGCCAGCTCACCACAGGATTCAGGGGGTAATACGCAGTATTTT	CASSPQDSGGNTQYF
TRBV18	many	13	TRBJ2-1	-	TGTGCCAGCTCACCACCGGCAGGGAATGAGCAGTTCTTC	CASSPPAGNEQFF
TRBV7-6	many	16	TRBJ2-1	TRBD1	TGTGCCAGCAGCTCTGAGGCAGGGGGCGGATACAATGAGCAGTTCTTC	CASSSEAGGGYNEQFF
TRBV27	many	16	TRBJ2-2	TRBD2	TGTGCCAGCAGTTCTAGACTAGCGGGGGCCGCCGGGGAGCTGTTTTTT	CASSSRLAGAAGELFF
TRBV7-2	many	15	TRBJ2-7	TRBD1	TGTGCCAGCAGCATCTCCGGGACAGGGACCTACGAGCAGTACTTC	CASSISGTGTYEQYF
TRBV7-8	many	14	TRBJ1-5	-	TGTGCCAGCAGCGACCGGGAGCGGGGACAGCCCCAGCATTTT	CASSDRERGQPQHF
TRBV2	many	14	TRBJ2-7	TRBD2	TGTGCCAGCAGTCCCAGCGGGGTTGGGCTAGAGCAGTACTTC	CASSPSGVGLEQYF
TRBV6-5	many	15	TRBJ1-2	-	TGTGCCAGCAGTTACACTACGGGGACTAACTATGGCTACACCTTC	CASSYTTGTNYGYTF
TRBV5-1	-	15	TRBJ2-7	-	TGCGCCAGCAGCTCCCAAAGGGGCGCTGGCTACGAGCAGTACTTC	CASSSQRGAGYEQYF
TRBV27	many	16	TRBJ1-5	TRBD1	TGTGCCAGCAAACCCGGGACAGGCCAGGGGTATCAGCCCCAGCATTTT	CASKPGTGQGYQPQHF
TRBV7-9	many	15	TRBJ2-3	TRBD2	TGTGCCAGCAGCTTAGGTAGCGGGAGCACAGATACGCAGTATTTT	CASSLGSGSTDTQYF
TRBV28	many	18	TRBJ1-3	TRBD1	TGTGCCAGCAGTTCTGGGACAGGGCTTACTCCCTCTGGAAACACCATATATTTT	CASSSGTGLTPSGNTIYF
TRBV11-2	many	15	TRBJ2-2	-	TGTGCCAGCAGCTTGGGCAGCGGAGCAACCGGGGAGCTGTTTTTT	CASSLGSGATGELFF
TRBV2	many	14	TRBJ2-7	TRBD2	TGTGCCAGCTCCCGCCTAGCGGGAGTCAACGAGCAGTACTTC	CASSRLAGVNEQYF
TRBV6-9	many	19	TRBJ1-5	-	TGTGCCAGCAGTTCGGAGTGGGGGGGGGCCCTATATAGCAATCAGCCCCAGCATTTT	CASSSEWGGALYSNQPQHF
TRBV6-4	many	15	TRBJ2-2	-	TGTGCCAGCAGTGAAGGTAGCGGCAACACCGGGGAGCTGTTTTTT	CASSEGSGNTGELFF
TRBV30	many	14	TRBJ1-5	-	TGTGCCTGGAGCCCCGGGCAGGGGAATCAGCCCCAGCATTTT	CAWSPGQGNQPQHF